One sample yielded the 6 T cell receptor beta chains listed below, sequenced in a study of blood T cell repertoires in COVID-19. Here immunoSEQ multiplex PCR was the method, and the copy in TCRdb shows in-frame clones only, minus some. The sample has 220,000 or so clones; approximately 92% are singletons. The material sequenced was PBMCs or T cells enriched from blood (not recorded which). The receptor set was obtained from a woman younger than 30 in a cohort exposed to, infected with or recovered from COVID-19 (not recorded which).

The chain employs TRBV6-5 and TRBJ1-5; 7 bases line up with TRBD1. V lost 5 bases and J lost 7; bases outside the gene matches: 8. In germline, CDR1 is MNHEY, CDR2 SVGAGI. This CDR3 region has 14 residues. The CDR3 here is CASSRDRAEQPQHF. As DNA, the CDR3 is TGTGCCAGCAGTCGAGACAGGGCGGAACAGCCCCAGCATTTT.

The CDR3 DNA is TGTGCCAGCAGCGCTTGGGCCCCTGTTGAAGCTTTCTTT. Its translation: CASSAWAPVEAFF. This sequence joins TRBV14 and TRBJ1-1; D unresolved. The CDR3 runs 13 residues. Germline CDR1 reads SGHDN; CDR2 reads FVKESK. V was shortened by 5 bases and J by 7 bases, with 14 bases between the two germline ends.

The chain carries TRBV9 and TRBJ2-7; possibly TRBD2 for D (6 bases). The V end lost 0 bases, the J end lost 6 bases, and 16 bases lay between the germline ends. Germline CDR1 reads SGDLS; CDR2 reads YYNGEE. The CDR3 totals 15 residues. CDR3 residues: CASSVGEVHGGEQYF. In DNA form, the CDR3 reads TGTGCCAGCAGCGTAGGGGAAGTCCACGGGGGCGAGCAGTACTTC.

This clone was observed a single time. This chain connects TRBV11-2 to TRBJ2-7; D possibly corresponds to TRBD1 (6 bases). This CDR3 contains 17 residues. Deletions cut 2 bases from V and 0 bases from J, with 17 bases between. Germline CDR1 is SGHAT and CDR2 is FQNNGV. CDR3 bases: TGTGCCAGCAGCTTAACCCTGCCGGGACATAACTCCTACGAGCAGTACTTC. Protein product: CASSLTLPGHNSYEQYF.

The CDR3 protein is CASRPTALMGDEQFF. The CDR3 bases are TGTGCCAGCAGACCGACGGCCCTCATGGGCGATGAGCAGTTCTTC. V is TRBV28 and J is TRBJ2-1; D is uncertain. Germline values: CDR1 MDHEN, CDR2 SYDVKM. The CDR3 is made up of 15 amino acids. Trimming removed 6 bases from V and 8 bases from J, with 20 bases in between.

The V and J genes are TRBV3-1 (or the pseudogene TRBV3-2) and TRBJ2-1; D is uncertain. The ends were cut back, 1 base at V and 2 bases at J, with 12 bases in the middle. Germline CDR1 reads LGHDT; CDR2 reads YNNKEL (reference sequence). This CDR3 is built from 16 residues. The CDR3 nucleotides read TGTGCCAGCAGCCAAGTAGCTAGAATGGCCTACAATGAGCAGTTCTTC. Translated: CASSQVARMAYNEQFF.